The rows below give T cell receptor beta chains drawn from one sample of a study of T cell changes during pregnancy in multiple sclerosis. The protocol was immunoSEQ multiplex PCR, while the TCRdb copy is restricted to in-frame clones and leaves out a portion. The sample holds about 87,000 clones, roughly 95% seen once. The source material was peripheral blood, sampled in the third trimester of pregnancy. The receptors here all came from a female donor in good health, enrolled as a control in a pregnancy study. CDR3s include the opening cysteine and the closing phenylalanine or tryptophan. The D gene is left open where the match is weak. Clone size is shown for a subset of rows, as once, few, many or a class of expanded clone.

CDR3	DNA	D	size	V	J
CASSLSGGEDTQYF	TGTGCCAGCAGTTTGAGTGGGGGCGAAGATACGCAGTATTTT	NA	NA	TRBV28	TRBJ2-3
CASSHNPGGEEQFF	TGTGCCAGCAGCCACAACCCGGGGGGGGAAGAGCAGTTCTTC	TRBD2	NA	TRBV7-7	TRBJ2-1
CASSPGGEETQYF	TGCGCCAGCAGCCCCGGGGGAGAGGAGACCCAGTACTTC	NA	once	TRBV5-1	TRBJ2-5
CAWSRGSGDGYTF	TGTGCCTGGAGCCGGGGGTCGGGGGATGGCTACACCTTC	NA	NA	TRBV30	TRBJ1-2
CASSLQAYEQYF	TGTGCCAGCAGCCTACAGGCCTACGAGCAGTACTTC	NA	NA	TRBV7-8	TRBJ2-7
CASSLLGGNQPQHF	TGTGCCAGCAGTTTATTAGGGGGCAATCAGCCCCAGCATTTT	NA	NA	TRBV27	TRBJ1-5
CASRSTGGSTDTQYF	TGTGCCAGTAGGTCGACGGGAGGGAGCACAGATACGCAGTATTTT	TRBD2	NA	TRBV19	TRBJ2-3
CASSFRRDRAHEQFF	TGTGCCAGCAGTTTTCGGAGGGACAGGGCCCATGAGCAGTTCTTC	TRBD1	NA	TRBV28	TRBJ2-1
CASSLGPGNTQYF	TGTGCCAGCAGCCTCGGACCGGGAAATACGCAGTATTTT	NA	NA	TRBV6-5	TRBJ2-3
CASSHPTSGSRNTQYF	TGTGCCAGCAGCCATCCCACTAGCGGGAGTAGAAATACGCAGTATTTT	TRBD2	NA	TRBV7-6	TRBJ2-3
CASSLIGQGAHEQYF	TGTGCCAGCAGTTTAATTGGACAGGGTGCCCACGAGCAGTACTTC	TRBD1	once	TRBV27	TRBJ2-7
CASSLFLEAYEQYF	TGTGCCAGCAGCTTGTTTCTAGAGGCCTACGAGCAGTACTTC	NA	NA	TRBV5-6	TRBJ2-7
CASILTGLETQYF	TGTGCCAGCATCCTAACAGGGTTGGAGACCCAGTACTTC	NA	NA	TRBV7-9	TRBJ2-5
CASSFARGQPQHF	TGCGCCAGCAGCTTCGCCAGGGGGCAGCCCCAGCATTTT	TRBD1	NA	TRBV5-1	TRBJ1-5
CASSEQGFASGNTIYF	TGTGCCAGCAGTGAACAGGGGTTCGCCTCTGGAAACACCATATATTTT	NA	NA	TRBV2	TRBJ1-3
CRAVRGTEAFF	TGTAGAGCAGTGAGGGGGACTGAAGCTTTCTTT	NA	NA	TRBV20-1	TRBJ1-1
CASSYEQGRWNEQFF	TGCGCCAGCAGCTACGAACAGGGACGGTGGAATGAGCAGTTCTTC	NA	NA	TRBV5-1	TRBJ2-1
CASSLGLAGDEQFF	TGTGCCAGCAGTTTGGGACTAGCTGGGGATGAGCAGTTCTTC	TRBD2	NA	TRBV27	TRBJ2-1
CASSIVFRGTEAFF	TGTGCCAGTAGTATAGTTTTCAGGGGGACTGAAGCTTTCTTT	TRBD1	NA	TRBV19	TRBJ1-1
CASKTPGTSGRSNTGELFF	TGTGCCAGCAAGACCCCCGGGACTAGCGGACGATCGAACACCGGGGAGCTGTTTTTT	TRBD2	NA	TRBV2	TRBJ2-2
CASSLGQLYYEQYF	TGCGCCAGCAGCCTAGGACAGTTGTACTACGAGCAGTACTTC	NA	NA	TRBV5-1	TRBJ2-7
CASSRQGGNTEAFF	TGTGCCAGCAGTAGACAGGGGGGGAACACTGAAGCTTTCTTT	TRBD1	NA	TRBV6-5	TRBJ1-1
CASTISGRHTTGELFF	TGTGCCAGCACCATAAGCGGGAGGCATACCACCGGGGAGCTGTTTTTT	TRBD2	NA	TRBV4-2	TRBJ2-2
CASSDRNPGYEQYF	TGTGCCAGCAGTGATCGAAACCCGGGCTACGAGCAGTACTTC	NA	NA	TRBV25-1	TRBJ2-7
CASSLDAGGGQPQHF	TGTGCCAGCAGCTTGGATGCAGGGGGTGGTCAGCCCCAGCATTTT	TRBD1	NA	TRBV5-5	TRBJ1-5
CASSTQGDYGYTF	TGTGCCAGTAGTACCCAGGGGGACTATGGCTACACCTTC	TRBD1	NA	TRBV19	TRBJ1-2
CASSQDTGSPNYEQYF	TGCGCCAGCAGCCAAGATACCGGGTCGCCTAACTACGAGCAGTACTTC	NA	once	TRBV4-1	TRBJ2-7
CASSEQGIMNTEAFF	TGTGCCAGCAGTGAACAGGGGATAATGAACACTGAAGCTTTCTTT	NA	NA	TRBV2	TRBJ1-1
CASSEVAGNEKLFF	TGTGCCAGCAGTGAAGTGGCAGGCAATGAAAAACTGTTTTTT	NA	few	TRBV2	TRBJ1-4
CASSIRAGGSTDTQYF	TGTGCCAGTAGTATCAGGGCAGGAGGGTCCACAGATACGCAGTATTTT	NA	NA	TRBV19	TRBJ2-3
CASSLGQAKPYEQYF	TGCGCCAGCAGCTTGGGACAGGCCAAGCCCTACGAGCAGTACTTC	NA	NA	TRBV5-1	TRBJ2-7
CASSPWILAGVGDTQYF	TGTGCCAGCAGCCCATGGATTTTGGCAGGGGTCGGGGATACGCAGTATTTT	NA	NA	TRBV7-9	TRBJ2-3
CSVAPEGEQYF	TGCAGCGTTGCCCCAGAGGGCGAGCAGTACTTC	NA	NA	TRBV29-1	TRBJ2-7
CASSERGTGEEKLFF	TGTGCCAGCAGTGAAAGGGGGACAGGGGAGGAAAAACTGTTTTTT	TRBD1	NA	TRBV25-1	TRBJ1-4
CAWRDRVFTEAFF	TGTGCCTGGAGGGACAGGGTGTTCACTGAAGCTTTCTTT	TRBD1	NA	TRBV30	TRBJ1-1
CASSQGTGRRTEAFF	TGCGCCAGCAGCCAAGGGACAGGACGGCGGACTGAAGCTTTCTTT	TRBD1	NA	TRBV4-1	TRBJ1-1
CASSLNEGALGANVLTF	TGCGCCAGCAGCTTGAATGAGGGGGCGCTTGGGGCCAACGTCCTGACTTTC	TRBD1	once	TRBV5-1	TRBJ2-6
CASSLLSGSGEQYF	TGTGCCAGCAGCTTGCTCAGCGGGAGTGGCGAGCAGTACTTC	TRBD2	once	TRBV5-4	TRBJ2-7
CSVHGLAGGTYEQYF	TGCAGCGTTCATGGACTAGCGGGGGGTACCTACGAGCAGTACTTC	TRBD2	NA	TRBV29-1	TRBJ2-7